This TCR beta chain stems from a study of response to subunit inactivated influenza vaccine. Study-level findings and limits: Every seasonal influenza vaccination brings in few new T cells, the authors suggested.

Remarks on this clonotype: Its antigen remains unknown.

CDR3 length: 15 amino acids. V was clipped by 0 bases and J by 5 bases, with 11 bases between them. CDR1 and CDR2 from the germline V gene are SGHAT and FQNNGV. TCRdb re-called the RT-PCR reads through MiXCR, storing one row per CDR3 protein. The table includes a few hundred thousand distinct CDR3 sequences, around 10% detected once. The sample also formed part of further work on T cells expressing NK-cell markers. From that second work: The cDNA for TCR beta came from 5'RACE template switching with UMIs. Source material for TCR beta repertoires consisted of sorted CD3+CD56+NKG2C+, CD3+CD56+NKG2C- and CD3+CD56-NKG2C+ T cells. These clonotypes, the leaders elsewhere, also led the CD3+CD56-NKG2C+ fraction in several donors. The HCMV specificity of the expanded NKG2C+ T cell clones stayed unresolved.

The sample consisted of PBMCs from blood, taken on the day of vaccination. This clonotype was obtained from a man in his fifties who received an inactivated influenza vaccine. The chain employs TRBV11-2 and TRBJ2-1; D may be TRBD2 (5 bases). CDR3 DNA sequence: TGTGCCAGCAGCTTAGAGCCTAGCTTACACAATGAGCAGTTCTTC. Its translation is CASSLEPSLHNEQFF.